Listed below are T cell receptor beta chains from one sample, sequenced in a study of T-cell memory formation after mild COVID-19. In TCRdb, the 5' RACE reads were re-called with MiXCR into one record per CDR3 protein. There are 450,000 to 700,000 distinct CDR3 sequences in the sample; about a sixth occur only once, and approximately 12% lies in the top ten. Sample: PBMCs or a T cell subset sorted from them (not recorded which). The receptors come from an adult woman who had mild COVID-19 (a few samples of this study predate the infection). Cell type and time point are not known. The CDR3 runs from the conserved cysteine through the conserved F or W. Fields, in order: clone size, D gene, J gene, V gene, CDR3 DNA, CDR3 protein. The D gene is left open where the match is weak. A clone size is listed for some rows: how often the clone was seen (once, few, many), or a class if it is expanded.

-	-	TRBJ2-2	TRBV7-8	TGTGCCAGCAGCTTAAGGGGGGGGGCAGTCGCGAACACCGGGGAGCTGTTTTTT	CASSLRGGAVANTGELFF
-	-	TRBJ1-5	TRBV20-1	TGCAGTGCTAACGTCGGGAATGAGCCCCAGCATTTT	CSANVGNEPQHF
-	-	TRBJ2-3	TRBV9	TGTGCCAGCAGCGTGAGACCCCTCGCGGCAGATACGCAGTATTTT	CASSVRPLAADTQYF
-	TRBD1	TRBJ1-1	TRBV20-1	TGCAGTGCTCCAGGGGGAACTGAAGCTTTCTTT	CSAPGGTEAFF
-	TRBD2	TRBJ2-7	TRBV24-1	TGTGCCACCAGTGGCCTAATCAGCGGGAGAACGTCCCCCCACGAGCAGTACTTC	CATSGLISGRTSPHEQYF
-	-	TRBJ2-7	TRBV20-1	TGCAGTGCTAGTGAAGGGGTCCCTCACAAGCAGTACTTC	CSASEGVPHKQYF
-	TRBD1	TRBJ1-1	TRBV4-2	TGTGCCAGCAGCCAAAGACCGACAGGGGGGCCTGAAGCTTTCTTT	CASSQRPTGGPEAFF
-	TRBD2	TRBJ2-5	TRBV3-1	TGTGCCAGCAGCGGAGCGGGAGATGAAGAGACCCAGTACTTC	CASSGAGDEETQYF
few	TRBD1	TRBJ1-2	TRBV11-2	TGTGCCAGCAGCTTAGATCAGGGGGCAAGTGGCTACACCTTC	CASSLDQGASGYTF
-	TRBD2	TRBJ2-1	TRBV6-4	TGTGCCAGCAGCCTGGGACTAGCGGGGGGAGGTGAGCAGTTATTC	CASSLGLAGGGEQLF
-	-	TRBJ2-3	TRBV9	TGTGCCAGCTCTAACCACGGCGAGAACACAGATACGCAGTATTTT	CASSNHGENTDTQYF
-	-	TRBJ2-7	TRBV9	TGTGCCAGCAGCGTAAATCCCGAGGGGGACTCCTACGAGCAGTACTTC	CASSVNPEGDSYEQYF
few	-	TRBJ1-4	TRBV5-4	TGTGCCAGCAGCTTGTCCGCAGGGCCTAATGAAAAACTGTTTTTT	CASSLSAGPNEKLFF
-	TRBD2	TRBJ2-7	TRBV20-1	TGCAGTGCTAGCCTAGCGGGAGGGCCCTACGAGCAGTACTTC	CSASLAGGPYEQYF
-	-	TRBJ1-1	TRBV5-1	TGCGCCAGCAGAAGGGCGTCAGTCGGCACTGAAGCTTTCTTT	CASRRASVGTEAFF
few	-	TRBJ2-3	TRBV7-3	TGTGCCAGCAGCGCACGGGGGGCCGACCGGTCAGATACGCAGTATTTT	CASSARGADRSDTQYF
few	-	TRBJ1-1	TRBV5-1	TGCGCCAGCAGCTTACTTTACTGGGACACTGAAGCTTTCTTT	CASSLLYWDTEAFF
-	-	TRBJ2-7	TRBV15	TGTGCCACCAGCGAGTTGGGATCCTCCTACGAGCAGTACTTC	CATSELGSSYEQYF
-	TRBD1	TRBJ1-4	TRBV7-8	TGTGCCAGCAGCCGTGTCCGTGACAGGGGAGGACCACACCACTTT	CASSRVRDRGGPHHF
many	-	TRBJ1-1	TRBV6-5	TGTGCCAGCAGTTACTTCGGGGGGACTGAAGCTTTCTTT	CASSYFGGTEAFF
few	-	TRBJ2-1	TRBV24-1	TGTGCCACCAGTGACCCGGGGCAGGGAGGATACAATGAGCAGTTCTTC	CATSDPGQGGYNEQFF
-	-	TRBJ1-5	TRBV30	TGTGCCTGGAGTGTACTGTTGGGGGATCAGCCCCAGCATTTT	CAWSVLLGDQPQHF